A selection of T cell receptor beta chains follows, all from one sample in a study of blood T cell repertoires in COVID-19. The table came from immunoSEQ multiplex PCR; TCRdb's copy has only in-frame clones and leaves some out. This sample has about 94,000 clones, with about 80% found just once. The sample was peripheral blood. Source of these receptors: a man aged 55 to 70 with acute or convalescent COVID-19. CDR3s include the opening cysteine and the closing phenylalanine or tryptophan. The D gene is left open where the match is weak. Expanded clones get a size class; other rows say once, few or many, or leave the size out.

d_gene	abundance	v_gene	j_gene	CDR3nt	CDR3aa
.	few	TRBV5-1	TRBJ1-1	TGCGCCAGCAGCTTAGGGGCAGGGTCTGTTAGGAACACTGAAGCTTTCTTT	CASSLGAGSVRNTEAFF
.	.	TRBV27	TRBJ1-2	TGTGCCAGCAGCCCTGAGTGGGCGGGGGATGGCTACACCTTC	CASSPEWAGDGYTF
TRBD2	.	TRBV10-3	TRBJ2-1	TGTGCCATCAGTGAAGGACTAGCGGACAATGAGCAGTTCTTC	CAISEGLADNEQFF
TRBD1	.	TRBV4-2	TRBJ1-1	TGTGCCAGCAGCCAAGATCAGAAAACAGGGGCCAGGGCTGAAGCTTTCTTT	CASSQDQKTGARAEAFF
TRBD1	.	TRBV20-1	TRBJ1-4	TGCAGTGTTAGTAAGGACAGGGGGTCGACTAATGAAAAACTGTTTTTT	CSVSKDRGSTNEKLFF
.	.	TRBV5-6	TRBJ1-3	TGTGCCAGCAGCCCAACAGGGCCCAACTCTGGAAACACCATATATTTT	CASSPTGPNSGNTIYF
TRBD2	.	TRBV2	TRBJ2-1	TGTGCCAGCAGTGAAGATTATGGCGGGGGGCCCACATTCTTC	CASSEDYGGGPTFF
.	.	TRBV27	TRBJ1-5	TGTGCCAGCAGTCACTATAGCAATCAGCCCCAGCATTTT	CASSHYSNQPQHF
.	.	TRBV20-1	TRBJ1-3	TGCAGTGCTAGTGTAGACAGGGGAAACACCATATATTTT	CSASVDRGNTIYF
.	few	TRBV11-2	TRBJ1-2	TGTGCCAGCAGCCCTTCCGACAGCTATGGCTACACCTTC	CASSPSDSYGYTF
TRBD2	.	TRBV9	TRBJ2-1	TGTGCCAGCAGCGTAGCGGTAGCGGGGGGCGGTGAGCAGTTCTTC	CASSVAVAGGGEQFF
.	few	TRBV11-2	TRBJ2-3	TGTGCCAGCAGCTTAGATAACAGGGAAGATACGCAGTATTTT	CASSLDNREDTQYF
TRBD2	.	TRBV6-5	TRBJ2-3	TGTGCCAGCAGTTCCCTCGGGCGGGGGGTCTCAGATACGCAGTATTTT	CASSSLGRGVSDTQYF
TRBD1	.	TRBV7-2	TRBJ2-5	TGTGCCAGCAGCTTAGGGGGACAGGGGCAGACCCAGTACTTC	CASSLGGQGQTQYF
.	.	TRBV14	TRBJ1-4	TGTGCCAGCAGCCAAGTCAGGGCGTCTAATGAAAAACTGTTTTTT	CASSQVRASNEKLFF
.	.	TRBV28	TRBJ1-2	TGTGCCAGCAGTTCCGCGGCGGGGGGCGCGAGCTATGGCTACACCTTC	CASSSAAGGASYGYTF
TRBD1	.	TRBV11-2	TRBJ1-1	TGTGCCAGCAGCGATTGGACAGGGGCAAGGCGGGCTTTCTTT	CASSDWTGARRAFF
.	few	TRBV7-2	TRBJ1-2	TGTGCCAGCAGCTTAGCGCGACTGAGGCGGGGGGTTCACTATGGCTACACCTTC	CASSLARLRRGVHYGYTF
.	few	TRBV10-3	TRBJ2-7	TGTGCCATCGGACAGACGTACGAGCAGTACTTC	CAIGQTYEQYF
.	.	TRBV4-1	TRBJ1-2	TGCGCCAGCAGCCAAGGGGCGGACAGCTACTATGGCTACACCTTC	CASSQGADSYYGYTF
.	few	TRBV5-6	TRBJ2-7	TGTGCCAGCAGTCGCGGGATGCTCTCCTACGAGCAGTACTTC	CASSRGMLSYEQYF
.	.	TRBV2	TRBJ2-7	TGTGCCAGCACTCGTTTGAACAGGGCGTACGAGCAGTACTTC	CASTRLNRAYEQYF
TRBD1	.	TRBV5-1	TRBJ1-2	TGCGCCAGCAGTCGGACAGGGGAAACTAACTATGGCTACACCTTC	CASSRTGETNYGYTF
TRBD2	.	TRBV11-3	TRBJ2-1	TGTGCCAGCAGCATTAGCGGGGGGGACTACAATGAGCAGTTCTTC	CASSISGGDYNEQFF
.	once	TRBV7-2	TRBJ1-5	TGTGCCAGCAGCCTACTTTCGGCAGGTAGCAATCAGCCCCAGCATTTT	CASSLLSAGSNQPQHF
.	.	TRBV6-5	TRBJ1-5	TGTGCCGCCGGAGTGGTTCTCAATCAGCCCCAGCATTTT	CAAGVVLNQPQHF
.	few	TRBV30	TRBJ1-5	TGTGCCTGGAGTAGCGTAGGGGGTCTGCGGCAGCCCCAGCATTTT	CAWSSVGGLRQPQHF
TRBD2	.	TRBV15	TRBJ2-3	TGTGCCACCAGCAGAGATGCGGGGGCAGATACGCAGTATTTT	CATSRDAGADTQYF
.	.	TRBV7-9	TRBJ1-4	TGTGCCAGCAGCACAGCAGGTGAAAAACTGTTTTTT	CASSTAGEKLFF
TRBD2	.	TRBV7-9	TRBJ2-3	TGTGCCAGCAGCTGGGGTAGCGGGGGGAGCCCTAGCACAGATACGCAGTATTTT	CASSWGSGGSPSTDTQYF
TRBD1	.	TRBV19	TRBJ1-5	TGTGCCAGTAGTGTAGGGACAGTCTATAGCAATCAGCCCCAGCATTTT	CASSVGTVYSNQPQHF
.	.	TRBV7-8	TRBJ2-3	TGTGCCAGCAGCTTGACAAACACAGATACGCAGTATTTT	CASSLTNTDTQYF
TRBD1	.	TRBV11-2	TRBJ2-7	TGTGCCAGCAGAGGGGACCAGGGGGCTTTCGAGCAGTACTTC	CASRGDQGAFEQYF
.	.	TRBV11-2	TRBJ1-1	TGTGCCAGCAGCTTAGCCAGGGTGAACACTGAAGCTTTCTTT	CASSLARVNTEAFF
.	.	TRBV2	TRBJ1-2	TGTGCCAGCAGTGCGGCACAGAACTATGGCTACACCTTC	CASSAAQNYGYTF
.	.	TRBV6-5	TRBJ2-7	TGTGCCAGCATCAACAGGGTAGGCGAGCAGTACTTC	CASINRVGEQYF
TRBD1	.	TRBV11-2	TRBJ1-1	TGTGCCAGCAGCGTCGCGCCGGGACAGCAAAAAGCTTTCTTT	CASSVAPGQQKAFF
.	.	TRBV19	TRBJ1-5	TGTGCCAGTAGTATAACAAACGATCAGCCCCAGCATTTT	CASSITNDQPQHF
TRBD2	.	TRBV5-4	TRBJ2-7	TGTGCCAGCAGCTGGCGGGGGAACACCTACGAGCAGTACTTC	CASSWRGNTYEQYF
.	.	TRBV5-4	TRBJ1-2	TGTGCCAGCAGCTTAAATAACCAGGCCTATGGCTACACCTTC	CASSLNNQAYGYTF
.	.	TRBV4-3	TRBJ1-5	TGCGCCAGCAGCCTCTGGGGGGGCGACAATCAGCCCCAGCATTTT	CASSLWGGDNQPQHF